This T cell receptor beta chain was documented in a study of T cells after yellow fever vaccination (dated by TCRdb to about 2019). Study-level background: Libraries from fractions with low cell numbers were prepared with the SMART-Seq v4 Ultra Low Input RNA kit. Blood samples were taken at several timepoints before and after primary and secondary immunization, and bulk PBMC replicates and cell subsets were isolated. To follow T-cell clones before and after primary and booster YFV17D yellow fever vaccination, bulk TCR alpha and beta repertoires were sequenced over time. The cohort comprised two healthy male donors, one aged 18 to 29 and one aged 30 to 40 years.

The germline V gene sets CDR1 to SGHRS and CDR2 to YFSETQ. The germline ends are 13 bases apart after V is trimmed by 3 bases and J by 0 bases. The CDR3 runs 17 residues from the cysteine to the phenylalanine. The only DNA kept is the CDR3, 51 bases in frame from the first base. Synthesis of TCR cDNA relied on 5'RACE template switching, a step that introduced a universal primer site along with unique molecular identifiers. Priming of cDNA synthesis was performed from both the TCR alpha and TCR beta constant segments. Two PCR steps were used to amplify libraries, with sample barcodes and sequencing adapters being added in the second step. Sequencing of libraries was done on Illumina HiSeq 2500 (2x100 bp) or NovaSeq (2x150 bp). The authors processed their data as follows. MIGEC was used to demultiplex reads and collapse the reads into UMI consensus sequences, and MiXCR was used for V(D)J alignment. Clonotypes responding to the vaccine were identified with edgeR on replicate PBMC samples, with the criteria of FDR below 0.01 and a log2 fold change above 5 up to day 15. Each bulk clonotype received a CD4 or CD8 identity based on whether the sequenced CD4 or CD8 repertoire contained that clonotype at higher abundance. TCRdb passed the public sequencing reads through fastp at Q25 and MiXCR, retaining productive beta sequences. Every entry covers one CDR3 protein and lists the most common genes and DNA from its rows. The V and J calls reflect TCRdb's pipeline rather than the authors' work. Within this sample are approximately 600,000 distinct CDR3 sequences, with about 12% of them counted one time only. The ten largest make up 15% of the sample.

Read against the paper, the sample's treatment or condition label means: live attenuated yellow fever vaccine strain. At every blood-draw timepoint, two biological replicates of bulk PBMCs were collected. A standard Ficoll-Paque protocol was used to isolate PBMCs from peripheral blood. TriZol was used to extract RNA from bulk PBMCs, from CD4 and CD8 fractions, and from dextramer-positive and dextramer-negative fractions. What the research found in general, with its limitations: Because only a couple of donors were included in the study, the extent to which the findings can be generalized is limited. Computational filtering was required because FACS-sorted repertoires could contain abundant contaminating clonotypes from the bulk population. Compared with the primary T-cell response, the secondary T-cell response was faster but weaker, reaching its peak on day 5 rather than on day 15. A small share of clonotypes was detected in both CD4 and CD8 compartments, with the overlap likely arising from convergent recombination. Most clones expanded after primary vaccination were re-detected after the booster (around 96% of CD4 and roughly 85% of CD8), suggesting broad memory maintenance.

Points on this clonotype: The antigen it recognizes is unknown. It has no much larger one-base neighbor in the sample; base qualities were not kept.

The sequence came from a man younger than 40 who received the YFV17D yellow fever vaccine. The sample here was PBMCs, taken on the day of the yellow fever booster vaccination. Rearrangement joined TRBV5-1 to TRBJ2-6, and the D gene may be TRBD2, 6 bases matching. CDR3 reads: CASSSGLRDSGANVLTF. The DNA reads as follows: TGCGCCAGCAGCTCGGGACTCCGAGACTCTGGGGCCAACGTCCTGACTTTC.